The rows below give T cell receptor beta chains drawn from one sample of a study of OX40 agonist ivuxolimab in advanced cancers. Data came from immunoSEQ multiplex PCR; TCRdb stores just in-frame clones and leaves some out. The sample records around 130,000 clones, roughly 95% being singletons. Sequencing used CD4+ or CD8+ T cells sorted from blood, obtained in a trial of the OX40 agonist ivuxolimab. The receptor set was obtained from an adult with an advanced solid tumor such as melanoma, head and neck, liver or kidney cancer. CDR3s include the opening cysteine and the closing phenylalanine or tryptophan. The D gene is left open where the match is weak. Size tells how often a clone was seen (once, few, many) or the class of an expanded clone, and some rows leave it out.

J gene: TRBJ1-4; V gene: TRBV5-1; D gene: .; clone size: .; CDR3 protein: CASSLVSGNEKLFF; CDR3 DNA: TGCGCCAGCAGCTTGGTTTCGGGAAATGAAAAACTGTTTTTT
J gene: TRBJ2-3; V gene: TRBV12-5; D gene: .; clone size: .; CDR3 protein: CASGLGGSDTQYF; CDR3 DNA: TGTGCTAGTGGTTTGGGAGGTTCAGATACGCAGTATTTT
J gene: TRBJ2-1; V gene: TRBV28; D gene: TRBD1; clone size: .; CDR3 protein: CASSPSGQGVTNEQFF; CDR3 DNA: TGTGCCAGCAGTCCGTCGGGACAGGGGGTAACAAATGAGCAGTTCTTC
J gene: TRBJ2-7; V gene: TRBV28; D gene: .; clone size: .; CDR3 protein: CASSIPAYEQYF; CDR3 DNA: TGTGCCAGCAGTATACCAGCCTACGAGCAGTACTTC
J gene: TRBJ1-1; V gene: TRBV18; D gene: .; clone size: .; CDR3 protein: CASSPRSNTEAFF; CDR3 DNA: TGTGCCAGCTCACCGAGGTCGAACACTGAAGCTTTCTTT
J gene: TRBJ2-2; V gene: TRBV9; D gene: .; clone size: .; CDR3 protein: CASSVSPRGELFF; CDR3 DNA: TGTGCCAGCAGCGTCAGCCCCCGTGGGGAGCTGTTTTTT
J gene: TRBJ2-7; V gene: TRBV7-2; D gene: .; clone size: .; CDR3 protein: CASSSHSYEQYF; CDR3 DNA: TGTGCCAGCAGCTCCCACTCCTACGAGCAGTACTTC
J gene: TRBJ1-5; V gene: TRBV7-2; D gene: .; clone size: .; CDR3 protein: CASSLGPGSTNQPQHF; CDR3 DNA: TGTGCCAGCAGCTTAGGGCCGGGGTCAACTAATCAGCCCCAGCATTTT
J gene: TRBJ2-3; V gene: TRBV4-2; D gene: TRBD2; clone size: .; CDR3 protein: CASSRGLAGAGDTQYF; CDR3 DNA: TGTGCCAGCAGCCGTGGACTAGCGGGGGCGGGAGATACGCAGTATTTT
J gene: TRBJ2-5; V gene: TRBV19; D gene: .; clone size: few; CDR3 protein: CASSSMEGETQYF; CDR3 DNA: TGTGCCAGTAGTAGCATGGAGGGGGAGACCCAGTACTTC
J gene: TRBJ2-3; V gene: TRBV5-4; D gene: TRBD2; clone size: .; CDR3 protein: CASSLSQRETGTDTQYF; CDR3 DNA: TGTGCCAGCAGCTTGAGTCAGCGGGAGACGGGCACAGATACGCAGTATTTT
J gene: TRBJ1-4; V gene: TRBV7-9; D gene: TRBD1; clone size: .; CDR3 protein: CASSSGTGRTNEKLFF; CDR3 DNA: TGTGCCAGCAGCTCCGGGACAGGGAGGACTAATGAAAAACTGTTTTTT